The present T cell receptor beta chain was sequenced within a study of blood T cell repertoires in COVID-19. The CDR3 loop spans 14 amino acids. V lost 2 bases, J lost 2 bases, and 7 bases lay in between. Germline values: CDR1 SNHLY, CDR2 FYNNEI. This clone has just a few counts. Sequenced by immunoSEQ multiplex PCR; TCRdb stores in-frame clones only, minus some. The repertoire holds under 250,000 clones, with approximately 88% as singletons. The sequenced sample consisted of peripheral blood. The sequence derives from a woman in her twenties or thirties with COVID-19, enrolled during active disease. The rearrangement links TRBV2 to TRBJ1-3, with D perhaps TRBD1 (5 bases). The CDR3 loop is CASSEPRAGNTIYF. The CDR3 DNA sequence: TGTGCCAGCAGTGAACCCAGGGCTGGAAACACCATATATTTT.